This T cell receptor (beta chain) was documented in a study of shared clonotypes between healthy human individuals. Execution of the assay was at deep level. Clones were read by immunoSEQ multiplex PCR, and TCRdb kept only the in-frame ones, dropping some. Altogether over a million clones are present, about 80% being singletons, with the ten largest covering 0.55% to 0.7%. With regard to this clone: Its antigen remains unidentified.

Study-level findings and limits: Few donors restricted represented genetic and exposure-history diversity.

The CDR3 spans 17 residues. V lost 3 bases and J 6 bases, leaving 24 bases between the germline ends. Germline CDR1 MGHRA, CDR2 YSYEKL. The chain links TRBV4-1 to TRBJ2-7, with TRBD2 as a possible D gene (7 bases). This TCR was sampled from a young man in good health. Some clones in this sample may be carry-over from other donors' samples. The sequencing sample was made of memory CD4+ T cells from PBMCs. Subset given: CD45RA-negative fraction. DNA for the CDR3: TGCGCCAGCAGCCACACATTTGGGGGGGCTCGGTCGCGCGAGCAGTACTTC. It encodes CASSHTFGGARSREQYF.